These T cell receptor beta chains were read from a single sample in a study of blood T cell repertoires in COVID-19. TCRdb keeps only in-frame clones here, not all; method: immunoSEQ multiplex PCR. Of around 130,000 clones listed, 60% to 85% were seen once; the top ten hold more than 15%. Material: peripheral blood. All receptors come from an older man with acute or convalescent COVID-19. CDR3s include the opening cysteine and the closing phenylalanine or tryptophan. The order of the fields is clone size, V gene, CDR3 protein. Clone size, where shown, is once, few, many, or a class for clones that have expanded.

NA | TRBV7-9 | CASSPTTGQETQYF
once | TRBV5-8 | CASSLALKTGELFF
NA | TRBV2 | CASSGGGYEQFF
few | TRBV20-1 | CSASPIAGGLETQYF
NA | TRBV6-5 | CASTERAAGGNEQFF
NA | TRBV6-6 | CASRETGVANQPQHF
NA | TRBV2 | CASSELASGGAQDTQYF
NA | TRBV5-4 | CASSSGAAGSYNSPLHF
NA | TRBV12-3/TRBV12-4 | CASSRGLNYEQYF
NA | TRBV6-5 | CASSYSLGGLNSPLHF
NA | TRBV5-1 | CASSLDSTNYGYTF
NA | TRBV14 | CASSLPDRGWEQYF
NA | TRBV9 | CASSARQGAEKLFF
NA | TRBV6-5 | CASQKDTQYF
once | TRBV24-1 | CATSDRSGGTDTQYF
NA | TRBV7-9 | CASSPRTGANYGYTF
once | TRBV6-6 | CASSYGQGSEKLFF
NA | TRBV3-1/TRBV3-2 | CASSQLGQPNTEAFF
few | TRBV6-6 | CASSPVAGGGETQYF
NA | TRBV6-2/TRBV6-3 | CASSTRQGANYGYTF
NA | TRBV14 | CASSHRPGTGGTSPLHF
NA | TRBV6-5 | CASKGASTDTQYF
NA | TRBV5-8 | CAGRTVNAPTGELFF
NA | TRBV25-1 | CASRAAVSNTEAFF
once | TRBV19 | CASSIAVQGFSGYTF
NA | TRBV5-1 | CASSAERGQINYGYTF
few | TRBV27 | CASTPLFRGRPRETEAFF
few | TRBV30 | CAWIGHSNSPLHF
NA | TRBV4-1 | CASSQNQGPYEQYF
NA | TRBV28 | CASSQQGEVSQPQHF
NA | TRBV11-2 | CASSLNRDIQYF
once | TRBV11-2 | CASSLQKGRYEQYF
NA | TRBV3-1/TRBV3-2 | CASSQGLAGTTGELFF
NA | TRBV9 | CASSVGQNNYGYTF
NA | TRBV10-2 | CASSGAGDHLGNTEAFF
NA | TRBV6-5 | CASRLGPPQPQHF
NA | TRBV7-9 | CASSRTSGNTGELFF
few | TRBV18 | CASSPRREADTQYF
NA | TRBV7-2 | CASSPSTGDEQYF
NA | TRBV28 | CASREGYEQYF
NA | TRBV5-1 | CASSLSTSLTDTQYF
NA | TRBV5-8 | CASSLNRVRLTYEQYF
few | TRBV7-9 | CASSPSRGGNSSPLHF
NA | TRBV5-1 | CASSLVQGLYNEQFF
few | TRBV6-2/TRBV6-3 | CASSYRTRGTSYNEQFF
NA | TRBV11-2 | CASSWAPGNTIYF
NA | TRBV9 | CASSIQGRAPAGETQYF
NA | TRBV7-2 | CASSRTGLGWAFF